The 26 T cell receptor beta chains in this list originate from one sample, sequenced in a study of human T cells and chemical hapten exposure. TCRdb re-analysed the RACE reads in MiXCR, keeping a single row per CDR3 protein. Counted here are approximately 350,000 distinct CDR3 sequences, around 7% occurring once; the ten biggest clones make up approximately 8%. The sample's time point: patch test 1, 2 weeks after DPC sensitization. Documented treatment: therapeutic diphenylcyclopropenone sensitization with weekly scalp DPC. The sample in question was whole blood, obtained in connection with sensitization to the hapten diphenylcyclopropenone (DPC). Source of these receptors: a woman between 18 and 30 years old with alopecia areata. Some clones in this sample may be carry-over from other donors' samples.

The rearrangement uses TRBV21-1 and TRBJ1-5; the D segment call TRBD1 is taken from the table without a DNA check. TRBV21-1 is a recognized pseudogene. This CDR3 has 16 residues. In DNA, the CDR3 is TGTGCCAGCAGCGCGCTCCGGGACAGGGTGAGTCAGCCCCAGCATTTT. It translates to CASSALRDRVSQPQHF.

This clonotype has at least ten counts. The chain couples TRBV10-3 to TRBJ2-3; 7 positions match TRBD2. This CDR3 has 16 residues. V lost 0 bases, J lost 2 bases, and 5 bases stayed unmatched. Germline V gene lookup returns CDR1 ENHRY and CDR2 SYGVKD. The CDR3 nucleotides read TGTGCCATCAGTGAGTCGGGAGGGCGGAACACAGATACGCAGTATTTT. Translated, it gives CAISESGGRNTDTQYF.

This clonotype was seen at least ten times. The chain is built from TRBV4-2 and TRBJ2-1; D is perhaps TRBD2 (6 bases). Trimming removed 5 bases from V and 7 bases from J, with 9 bases in between. This CDR3 contains 12 residues. Germline V gene data show CDR1 as LGHNA and CDR2 as YNFKEQ. CDR3 nucleotide sequence: TGTGCCAGCAGCGGGGGGTGGAATGAGCAGTTCTTC. It specifies CASSGGWNEQFF.

The chain links TRBV7-2 to TRBJ1-5; 9 nucleotides match TRBD1. Germline lookup yields CDR1 SGHTA and CDR2 FQGNSA. The CDR3 loop spans 15 amino acids. The ends lost 5 bases at V and 4 bases at J; junction bases unmatched: 6. As DNA, the CDR3 is TGTGCCAGCAGCAGTTCACAGGGGGCGAATCAGCCCCAGCATTTT. Protein product: CASSSSQGANQPQHF.

The chain employs TRBV12-3 or TRBV12-4 and TRBJ1-1; 9 bases agree with TRBD1. J was trimmed by 3 bases and V by 1 base; bases with no gene match: 3. The CDR3 spans 15 residues. The chain's CDR3 is CASSLGDREDTEAFF. The CDR3, as DNA: TGTGCCAGCAGTTTAGGGGACAGGGAGGACACTGAAGCTTTCTTT.

The rearrangement joins TRBV7-4 to TRBJ2-3; tentatively, D is TRBD2 (6 bases). Germline V gene data show CDR1 as SGHVT and CDR2 as SQSDAQ. The CDR3 consists of 15 residues. V dropped 5 bases and J dropped 1 base, with 13 bases sitting between them. The chain's CDR3 is CASSPRWGGTDTQYF. CDR3 in DNA: TGTGCCAGCAGCCCGAGATGGGGGGGCACAGATACGCAGTATTTT.

In its sample, this clonotype was seen many times. This chain joins TRBV13 and TRBJ1-3; TRBD1 is a possible D gene (6 bases). The CDR3 covers 17 residues. With 1 base removed from V and 3 bases from J, the gap between germline ends came to 16 bases. Germline CDR1 PRHDT, CDR2 FYEKMQ (reference sequence). The CDR3 loop reads CASSLEGGPDDGNTIYF. The CDR3 region has the DNA TGTGCCAGCAGCTTAGAAGGGGGTCCGGATGATGGAAACACCATATATTTT.

This clonotype has a single count. Possible read error: a much larger clone is one base away. V and J are TRBV2 and TRBJ1-5, with 10 bases identical to TRBD1. The germline V gene has CDR1 SNHLY and CDR2 FYNNEI. The CDR3 has 14 residues. DNA of the CDR3: TGTGGCAGCACGATCGGGACAGGGGAACAGCCCCAGCATTTT. It is translated as CGSTIGTGEQPQHF.

This clonotype occurred a few times. The V and J genes are TRBV6-5 and TRBJ2-7; the D is unclear. V lost 0 bases and J 1 base, leaving 10 bases between the germline ends. The germline CDR1 and CDR2 sequences are MNHEY and SVGAGI. The CDR3 is made up of 15 amino acids. Here the CDR3 DNA reads TGTGCCAGCAGTTACTCCGGACGGTCGTCCTACGAGCAGTACTTC. This sequence encodes CASSYSGRSSYEQYF.

This clonotype was recorded many times. J is TRBJ1-4 and V is TRBV7-9; D not certain. The V end lost 3 bases, the J end lost 3 bases, and 8 bases lay between the germline ends. The CDR3 sequence is 14 residues long. Germline assignment: CDR1 SEHNR and CDR2 FQNEAQ (reference sequence). The CDR3 loop is CASSFDNSNEKLFF. CDR3 coding DNA: TGTGCCAGCAGCTTCGACAACTCTAATGAAAAACTGTTTTTT.

This clonotype was seen more than once but under ten times. V usage is TRBV5-5 and J usage is TRBJ2-4, with 7 bases that match TRBD1. The CDR3 runs 15 residues. The junction had 3 bases not matched to a gene; V was cut back by 1 base and J by 2 bases. Germline V lookup: CDR1 SGHKS, CDR2 YYEKEE (reference sequence). The chain's CDR3 is CASSLTGAPKNIQYF. In nucleotides, the CDR3 is TGTGCCAGCAGCTTGACAGGGGCTCCCAAAAACATTCAGTACTTC.

This clonotype was picked up a small number of times. V usage is TRBV10-3 and J usage is TRBJ2-6; D is possibly TRBD1 or TRBD2 (5 bases each). The germline V gene encodes CDR1 ENHRY and CDR2 SYGVKD. The CDR3 runs 14 residues. V shed 11 bases and J shed 2 bases, with 13 bases lying between them. The CDR3 DNA sequence: TGTGCCGCGCTTGAGGGGCCTGGGGCCAACGTCCTGACTTTC. Translation gives CAALEGPGANVLTF.

This clonotype was observed many times. The genes are TRBV6-5 and TRBJ1-4; no clear D gene. The CDR3 covers 15 residues. Trimming removed 2 bases from V and 0 bases from J, with 7 bases in between. Germline lookup yields CDR1 MNHEY and CDR2 SVGAGI. The CDR3 DNA reads TGTGCCAGCAGTTACACCCAACCAACTAATGAAAAACTGTTTTTT. Amino acid sequence: CASSYTQPTNEKLFF.

This clonotype was seen more than once but under ten times. This chain joins TRBV20-1 and TRBJ1-2; no clear D gene. Trimming took off 2 bases at V and 1 base at J, with 23 bases between the two ends. The CDR3 runs to 18 residues. In germline, CDR1 is DFQATT, CDR2 SNEGSKA (reference sequence). The CDR3 sequence is CSARKPYMTRDYNYGYTF. CDR3 coding DNA: TGCAGTGCTAGAAAACCTTACATGACGAGGGATTATAACTATGGCTACACCTTC.

This clonotype appeared a few times. This sequence joins TRBV20-1 and TRBJ1-2; D unresolved. Germline assignment: CDR1 DFQATT and CDR2 SNEGSKA (reference sequence). CDR3 length equals 11 residues. V gave up 6 bases and J gave up 4 bases, with 9 bases separating them. The CDR3 loop reads CSALRPYGYTF. In nucleotides, the CDR3 is TGCAGTGCCCTCCGCCCCTATGGCTACACCTTC.

This rearrangement joins TRBV15 to TRBJ1-2; D may be TRBD1 (5 bases). The CDR3 is made up of 17 amino acids. Germline values: CDR1 LNHNV, CDR2 YYDKDF (reference sequence). V was cut by 0 bases and J by 4 bases, with 18 bases left in between. For the CDR3, the DNA is TGTGCCACCAGCAGAGATCTGGAGGGGCCCCTCTTCTATGGCTACACCTTC. As protein: CATSRDLEGPLFYGYTF.

This clonotype occurred a few times. The rearrangement uses TRBV12-5 and TRBJ1-6; tentative D call: TRBD1 (6 bases). The CDR3 contains 13 residues. Germline V gives CDR1 LGHNT, CDR2 FRNRAP. Trimming took 2 bases from V and 8 from J, leaving 7 bases between them. CDR3 protein: CASGLKGDSPLHF. The CDR3 coding sequence is TGTGCTAGTGGTTTGAAGGGGGATTCACCCCTCCACTTT.

This clonotype has a handful of counts. J is TRBJ2-2 and V is TRBV6-5; maybe TRBD2 (6 bases). V was cut by 9 bases and J by 2 bases, with 10 bases left in between. CDR3 length equals 13 residues. In germline, CDR1 is MNHEY, CDR2 SVGAGI. CDR3 nucleotides: TGTGCCAGGGGGGGACTCAACACCGGGGAGCTGTTTTTT. Amino acids: CARGGLNTGELFF.

There are many counts of this clonotype. This sequence joins TRBV27 and TRBJ2-3, with D possibly TRBD1 on 5 matching bases. V was shortened by 6 bases and J by 5 bases, with 9 bases between the two germline ends. Germline CDR1 and CDR2: MNHEY and SMNVEV (reference sequence). There are 12 residues in the CDR3. The CDR3 region is CASRGVEDTQYF. As DNA, the CDR3 is TGTGCCAGCAGAGGGGTGGAAGATACGCAGTATTTT.

A few counts support this clonotype. This rearrangement joins TRBV18 to TRBJ1-1; D call uncertain. The V end lost 6 bases, the J end lost 7 bases, and 15 bases lay between the germline ends. The CDR3 runs 13 residues. From germline, CDR1 is KGHSH and CDR2 LQKENI. As DNA, the CDR3 is TGTGCCAGCTCTCGCGAGGCAGCTATTGAAGCTTTCTTT. As protein: CASSREAAIEAFF.

This clonotype appeared a few times. The V call is TRBV7-2, the J call TRBJ2-3, with TRBD2 matching 9 bases. Germline V gene data show CDR1 as SGHTA and CDR2 as FQGNSA. The V segment lost 5 bases and the J segment 2 bases; nucleotides outside the gene matches: 8. The CDR3 spans 16 residues. The CDR3 loop is CASSPYSGGYTDTQYF. CDR3 coding DNA: TGTGCCAGCAGCCCCTATAGCGGGGGTTACACAGATACGCAGTATTTT.

CDR3 in amino acids: CASSSPGRLVKETQYF. CDR3 nucleotide sequence: TGTGCCAGCAGTTCGCCCGGTAGACTAGTTAAAGAGACCCAGTACTTC. The rearrangement joins TRBV28 to TRBJ2-5, with a tentative D call TRBD2 (6 bases). The CDR3 spans 16 residues. V lost 4 bases and J lost 3, with 18 bases in between. Germline CDR1 MDHEN, CDR2 SYDVKM.

This clonotype was observed a few times. The chain recombines TRBV24-1 with TRBJ2-3; TRBD1 agrees at 8 bases. With V trimmed by 4 bases and J by 1 base, 15 bases remained unmatched. The CDR3 totals 19 residues. The germline V gene has CDR1 KGHDR and CDR2 SFDVKD. The CDR3 sequence is CATSESQPGTGYRTDTQYF. The CDR3 DNA sequence: TGTGCCACCAGTGAATCACAACCCGGGACAGGCTATCGCACAGATACGCAGTATTTT.

The chain is built from TRBV28 and TRBJ2-7; maybe TRBD1 (5 bases). The germline gives CDR1 MDHEN, CDR2 SYDVKM. Trimming left V 1 base short and J 5 bases short, with 12 bases between. This CDR3 is built from 14 residues. The DNA for the CDR3 is TGTGCCAGCAGTTTATCCCAGGGTCGGAACGAGCAGTACTTC. Translated, it gives CASSLSQGRNEQYF.

This clonotype appeared a few times. The chain couples TRBV28 to TRBJ1-5, with D unclear. This CDR3 region has 10 residues. Trimming left V 6 bases short and J 9 bases short, with 6 bases between. CDR1 and CDR2 from the germline V gene are MDHEN and SYDVKM. In nucleotides, the CDR3 is TGTGCCAGCAGCGCTGGGCCCCAGCATTTT. It encodes CASSAGPQHF.

This clonotype was seen a few times. This chain links TRBV20-1 with TRBJ1-4; 10 bases line up with TRBD1. In germline, CDR1 is DFQATT, CDR2 SNEGSKA (reference sequence). After removal of 0 bases from V and 8 bases from J, the junction contained 6 bases not matched to a gene. The CDR3 length is 15 residues. In nucleotides, the CDR3 is TGCAGTGCTAGAGATCCTGGGACAGGGGAAGAAAAACTGTTTTTT. Its protein is CSARDPGTGEEKLFF.